The text below deals with one TCR beta chain. There is no known antigen for this receptor. Base qualities were left out, and no much larger clone turns up one base away. The germline V gene gives CDR1 as LGHNA and CDR2 as YSLEER. From the cysteine up to the phenylalanine, the CDR3 has a length of 17 residues. Solely the CDR3 DNA is kept, with 51 bases framed from the first base. Compared with germline, V lacks 0 bases and J lacks 10 bases; bases without a gene match: 9. Library preparation used 5' RACE. The data were produced on a NextSeq 500. To allow correction of PCR and sequencing errors, the TCR library protocol tagged every TCR cDNA molecule with a unique molecular identifier. In the paper's pipeline: TCR identification, UMI-based error correction and CDR3 extraction were all carried out with Decombinator tools. Expanded TCRs were defined as those above a frequency of 2 per 1,000, corresponding to the top 1% of the tumor frequency distribution. Renyi diversity was calculated using the R vegan package after each repertoire was subsampled 100 times to 5,000 TCRs. CDR3 similarity networks were built from amino acid triplet string-kernel similarity, with CDR3s being connected when pairwise similarity was above 0.82. Starting from the raw public reads, TCRdb applied fastp trimming at Q25, assembled clones with MiXCR and retained in-frame beta chains. Records with the same CDR3 protein are collapsed into one entry carrying the most frequent genes and DNA. The V and J calls were not made by the authors but by TCRdb's processing. For this sample the table gives around 120,000 distinct CDR3 sequences, of which 12% were detected only once. The ten most abundant clones make up approximately 17% of the sample.

These data belong to a study of spatial heterogeneity in lung cancer (dated by TCRdb to about 2019). A note on the overall study: Donors were over 60 patients with early-stage, untreated non-small cell lung cancer from the lung TRACERx cohort. Beta-chain transcripts were consistently detected in greater numbers than alpha-chain transcripts, which likely reflected higher beta-chain transcript abundance. In the raw uncorrected reads, each unique combination of TCR and UMI appeared more than ten times on average. TCR alpha and beta repertoires were quantitatively compared across multiple tumor regions, matched nontumor lung and blood in non-small cell lung cancer. Nonsynonymous mutation counts, determined by whole-exome sequencing of tumor tissue, were related to features of the TCR repertoire. Both alpha and beta chains were TCR-sequenced in samples taken at surgery, namely 220 tumor regions, fewer than 85 matched nontumor lung samples and approximately 51 PBMC samples. Follow-up PBMC samples were sequenced whenever available, and the median time to follow-up was 2 to 3 years after resection. The research as a whole found: Comparisons of baseline and follow-up blood repertoires included only around 14 patients. Ubiquitous expanded tumor TCRs were found in blood more often at tumor resection than at routine follow-up. Confirming at a functional level the hypothesis that regional TCRs recognize regional mutations was considered to require additional single-cell paired TCR alpha and beta sequencing.

The intended sense of this specimen's time point label: blood at routine non-recurrence follow-up after resection. Without any cell sorting, TCR sequencing was performed on whole RNA extracted either from tumor and nontumor lung tissue or from cryopreserved PBMC samples. A patient was chosen for TCR sequencing only when enough RNA was available from at least two tumor regions. The chain employs TRBV4-3 and TRBJ1-6, and TRBD1 aligns with 10 junction nucleotides. The sequencing used PBMCs, collected at follow-up. This TCR derives from a male donor with early-stage non-small cell lung cancer. CDR3 protein: CASSQDHHDRGLSPLHF. The nucleotide sequence is given as TGCGCCAGCAGCCAAGACCACCATGACAGGGGGCTGTCACCCCTCCACTTT.